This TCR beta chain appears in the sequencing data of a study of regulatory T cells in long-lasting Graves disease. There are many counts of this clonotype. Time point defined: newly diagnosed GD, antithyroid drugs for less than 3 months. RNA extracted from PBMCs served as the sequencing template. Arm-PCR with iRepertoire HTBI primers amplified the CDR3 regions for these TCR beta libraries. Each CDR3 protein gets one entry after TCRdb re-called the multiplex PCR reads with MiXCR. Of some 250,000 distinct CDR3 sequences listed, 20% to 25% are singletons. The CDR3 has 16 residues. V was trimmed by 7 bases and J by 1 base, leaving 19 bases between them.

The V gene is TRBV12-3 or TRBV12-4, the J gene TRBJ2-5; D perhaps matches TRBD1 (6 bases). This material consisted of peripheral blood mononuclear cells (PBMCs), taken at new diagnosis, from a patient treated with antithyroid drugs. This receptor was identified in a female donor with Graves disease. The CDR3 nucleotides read TGTGCCAGCATCCACTCAGGGAAGGGGGTCCAAGAGACCCAGTACTTC. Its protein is CASIHSGKGVQETQYF.